Listed below are T cell receptor beta chains from one sample, sequenced in a study of blood T cell repertoires in COVID-19. Clones were read by immunoSEQ multiplex PCR, and TCRdb kept only the in-frame ones, dropping some. The sample shows 70,000 to 90,000 clones, 60% to 85% of them seen only once. The source material was peripheral blood. The receptors shown here come from a human donor in a cohort sampled during active COVID-19. The conserved cysteine and the conserved F or W are not part of the CDR3 here.

j_call | v_call | cdr3_aa
TRBJ2-1 | TRBV5-4 | ASSLGLANHNEQF
TRBJ1-1 | TRBV5-1 | ASSLGTNPEAF
TRBJ2-7 | TRBV2 | ASSDGGQGYYEQY
TRBJ1-2 | TRBV3-1/TRBV3-2 | ASSQKLSVKGKLLRGNYGYT
TRBJ1-2 | TRBV19 | ATLQRGSDYGYT
TRBJ2-3 | TRBV4-1 | ASSPPGGGRTDTQY
TRBJ1-2 | TRBV6-5 | ASSRDRGGYT
TRBJ1-2 | TRBV3-1/TRBV3-2 | ASSRVAGAGYGYT
TRBJ2-1 | TRBV24-1 | ATSDSAREASDEQF
TRBJ1-6 | TRBV28 | ASSLSQGSSPLH